This is a list of T cell receptor beta chains from one sample in a study of blood T cell repertoires in COVID-19. Libraries were prepared by immunoSEQ multiplex PCR; TCRdb keeps only in-frame clonotypes and omits some of them. The table has approximately 270,000 clones, around 88% seen once; the top ten hold approximately 6%. Sequencing was done on a sample of peripheral blood. These receptors were obtained from a woman aged 25 to 45 with COVID-19, enrolled during active disease. Each CDR3 is given with its conserved first and last residue. A D gene is named only where the DNA matches it firmly. Size is omitted from some rows. Given values are once, few, many or a class for expanded clones.

size: -
J: TRBJ2-5
D: TRBD2
V: TRBV27
DNA: TGTGCCAGCAGTTTGGAAGCGGGGCAAGAGACCCAGTACTTC
CDR3: CASSLEAGQETQYF

size: -
J: TRBJ2-3
D: -
V: TRBV5-1
DNA: TGCGCCAGCAGTTCCGGCGGCGTCACAGATACGCAGTATTTT
CDR3: CASSSGGVTDTQYF

size: -
J: TRBJ2-7
D: TRBD2
V: TRBV4-1
DNA: TGCGCCAGCAGCCAAGGACTAGCGTCATCCTACGAGCAGTACTTC
CDR3: CASSQGLASSYEQYF

size: once
J: TRBJ1-2
D: -
V: TRBV7-2
DNA: TGTGCCAGCAGCTTGCGGGGGAACGGCTACACCTTC
CDR3: CASSLRGNGYTF

size: -
J: TRBJ2-5
D: TRBD1
V: TRBV28
DNA: TGTGCCAGCAGTCGATCAGGGGGCGGGGAGACCCAGTACTTC
CDR3: CASSRSGGGETQYF

size: -
J: TRBJ2-7
D: -
V: TRBV6-5
DNA: TGTGCCAGCAGTTATTGGCGGGGAGGCTACGAGCAGTACTTC
CDR3: CASSYWRGGYEQYF

size: -
J: TRBJ2-1
D: -
V: TRBV29-1
DNA: TGCAGCGTGAGCCGGGACAACTACAATGAGCAGTTCTTC
CDR3: CSVSRDNYNEQFF

size: -
J: TRBJ2-5
D: -
V: TRBV5-1
DNA: TGCGCCAGCAGCTTGGGACTGATTCAAGAGACCCAGTACTTC
CDR3: CASSLGLIQETQYF

size: -
J: TRBJ1-6
D: TRBD1
V: TRBV7-9
DNA: TGTGCCAGCCCCGGGGGACAGCCGAATTCACCCCTCCACTTT
CDR3: CASPGGQPNSPLHF

size: -
J: TRBJ1-2
D: TRBD1
V: TRBV7-2
DNA: TGTGCCAGCAGCTCACAGGGGGCGCTGGGAGGCTACACCTTC
CDR3: CASSSQGALGGYTF

size: once
J: TRBJ2-1
D: TRBD2
V: TRBV6-5
DNA: TGTGCCAGCAGCCCCGGGACTAGCGGCTACAATGAGCAGTTCTTC
CDR3: CASSPGTSGYNEQFF

size: few
J: TRBJ1-5
D: -
V: TRBV2
DNA: TGTGCCAGCAGTTACAGGGTCCAACAGGAGCCCCAGCATTTT
CDR3: CASSYRVQQEPQHF

size: once
J: TRBJ2-5
D: TRBD2
V: TRBV6-1
DNA: TGTGCCAGCAGTGAATACGCGGGAGGGGGGGAGACCCAGTACTTC
CDR3: CASSEYAGGGETQYF

size: once
J: TRBJ1-6
D: TRBD1
V: TRBV6-1
DNA: TGTGCCAGCAGTGACCTCGGACAGGGAATAAATTCACCCCTCCACTTT
CDR3: CASSDLGQGINSPLHF

size: -
J: TRBJ1-2
D: TRBD1
V: TRBV30
DNA: TGTGCCTGGAGTTCGGGACAGGGGGCAGGCTACACCTTC
CDR3: CAWSSGQGAGYTF

size: once
J: TRBJ2-2
D: TRBD2
V: TRBV7-9
DNA: TGTGCCACCTCCCTGAGCGGGGCCCCACACGTCGGGGAGCTGTTTTTT
CDR3: CATSLSGAPHVGELFF

size: few
J: TRBJ2-4
D: TRBD1
V: TRBV6-5
DNA: TGTGCCAGCAGTACCGGACAGGGGCATGCGGACATTCAGTACTTC
CDR3: CASSTGQGHADIQYF